This T cell receptor beta chain was sequenced during a study of cytotoxic CD8 clonotypes in ibrutinib-treated CLL. Study details: Outcomes included approximately 24 partial and 2 complete responses; after median around 5.5 years, roughly 14 stayed remitted and approximately 12 progressed. Response sampling occurred after a median 12 months of treatment (range 6 to 36). Study outcomes and limitations: The public clonotypes identified were infrequent and showed contraction or stability on treatment. Clonality rose at ibrutinib response and fell back toward baseline at progression.

As concerns this clone: The antigen remains unidentified.

Some clones are missing from TCRdb's copy, which holds only in-frame ones; the method was immunoSEQ multiplex PCR. Of some 26,000 clones listed, approximately 85% were seen once; the top ten hold more than 6.5%. Sample: PBMCs, taken after 24 months of ibrutinib treatment. This clonotype was obtained from a human donor with chronic lymphocytic leukemia.

This chain's CDR3 is CASSLIGGLGHNEQFF. In DNA form, the CDR3 reads TGCGCCAGCAGTCTCATCGGGGGATTGGGTCACAATGAGCAGTTCTTC. V usage is TRBV4-1 and J usage is TRBJ2-1; TRBD2 might be the D (6 bases). The CDR3 sequence is 16 residues long. Germline V CDR1 and CDR2: MGHRA, YSYEKL. Trimming took 6 bases from V and 5 from J, leaving 20 bases between them.